These 24 T cell receptor beta chains were sequenced from one sample in a study of beta chain features in type 1 diabetes. The sequenced template was cDNA made from the entire isolated RNA. The table came from immunoSEQ multiplex PCR; TCRdb's copy has only in-frame clones and leaves some out. Of fewer than 350,000 clones listed, 20% are singletons. Material: naive CD4+ T cells from blood. The source of these receptors is a young woman in good health.

With respect to this clone: Mismatch with germline at one junction end may stem from a read error. J is TRBJ2-5 and V is TRBV7-7; D gene unclear. The CDR3 spans 12 residues. Germline values: CDR1 SSHAT, CDR2 FNYEAQ (reference sequence). The CDR3 loop is CASSPARETQYF. DNA for the CDR3: TGTGCTAGCAGCCCCGCCAGGGAGACCCAGTACTTC.

In its sample, this clone was seen a few times. The gene calls are TRBV4-1 and TRBJ1-2; tentative D call: TRBD1 (6 bases). Germline V gene data show CDR1 as MGHRA and CDR2 as YSYEKL. CDR3 length: 14 amino acids. V was trimmed by 4 bases and J by 6 bases, leaving 15 bases between them. CDR3 nucleotide sequence: TGCGCCAGCAGCCCCTATCGGGGGGGCGATGGCTACACCTTC. Translating it yields CASSPYRGGDGYTF.

This clone was picked up a small number of times. V is TRBV7-2 and J is TRBJ1-2; tentatively, D is TRBD1 (6 bases). Germline V lookup: CDR1 SGHTA, CDR2 FQGNSA. This CDR3 contains 12 residues. The V end was cut by 4 bases, the J end by 8 bases, with 11 bases between. The CDR3 DNA follows: TGTGCCAGCAGCTCTACAGGGAAGGGCTACACCTTC. Translating it yields CASSSTGKGYTF.

The J gene is TRBJ1-2, the V gene TRBV28, with a weak D call TRBD1 (5 bases). Per the germline V gene, CDR1 is MDHEN and CDR2 is SYDVKM. The V and J ends lost 2 bases and 10 bases respectively, with 11 bases between them. CDR3 length: 12 residues. CDR3 amino acids: CASSLIQGIYTF. The DNA for the CDR3 is TGTGCCAGCAGTTTAATTCAGGGTATCTACACCTTC.

This clone appeared a few times. This rearrangement joins TRBV15 to TRBJ2-1, with 11 bases matching TRBD2. Trimming cost V 0 bases and J 9 bases; bases outside gene matches: 7. Germline CDR1 reads LNHNV; CDR2 reads YYDKDF (reference sequence). There are 16 residues in the CDR3. The CDR3 DNA reads as TGTGCCACCAGCAGAGAGTTACTAGCGGGAGAGGGTGAGCAGTTCTTC. Its translation: CATSRELLAGEGEQFF.

This sequence joins TRBV7-2 and TRBJ2-6; TRBD1 aligns across 7 bases. The germline V gene has CDR1 SGHTA and CDR2 FQGNSA. The CDR3 loop spans 13 amino acids. V gave up 0 bases and J gave up 18 bases; unmatched junction bases: 8. The CDR3 reads CASSLAQGSLWTF. The CDR3 DNA reads as TGTGCCAGCAGCTTAGCACAGGGGTCCCTCTGGACTTTC.

This clone was observed a few times. The chain has TRBV6-4 and TRBJ1-1; D possibly corresponds to TRBD1 (6 bases). This CDR3 contains 13 residues. Germline CDR1 and CDR2: MRHNA and SNTAGT. V lost 6 bases and J lost 4, with 12 bases in between. The CDR3 nucleotides read TGTGCCAGCAGGCTCAGGGGTGGCACTGAAGCTTTCTTT. It yields the protein CASRLRGGTEAFF.

The chain has TRBV27 and TRBJ1-4, with D possibly matching TRBD1 (6 bases). There are 15 residues in the CDR3. Germline V gives CDR1 MNHEY, CDR2 SMNVEV (reference sequence). The V and J ends lost 5 bases and 8 bases respectively, with 18 bases between them. This chain's CDR3 is CASSPTGLRGEKLFF. The CDR3 nucleotides read TGTGCCAGCAGTCCCACAGGGTTGAGGGGCGAAAAACTGTTTTTT.

V and J are TRBV5-5 and TRBJ2-7; tentative D call: TRBD2 (6 bases). This CDR3 spans 15 amino acids. V lost 4 bases, J lost 2 bases, and 16 bases lay in between. Germline lookup yields CDR1 SGHKS and CDR2 YYEKEE (reference sequence). The CDR3, as DNA: TGTGCCAGCAGCCTTGGGGCTAGCGTCACCTACGAGCAGTACTTC. It yields the protein CASSLGASVTYEQYF.

This clone was counted only a few times. The chain couples TRBV5-1 to TRBJ2-7; 16 nucleotides match TRBD2. The CDR3 is 16 amino acids. CDR1 SGHRS and CDR2 YFSETQ come from the germline V gene. V was pared by 4 bases and J by 5 bases, with 6 bases of the junction left unmatched. CDR3 loop: CASSPGLAGGPNEQYF. In DNA, the CDR3 is TGCGCCAGCAGCCCGGGACTAGCGGGAGGGCCCAACGAGCAGTACTTC. Using reference TRBV5-1 and TRBJ2-7 for the parts outside the CDR3, the full variable domain is KAGVTQTPRYLIKTRGQQVTLSCSPISGHRSVSWYQQTPGQGLQFLFEYFSETQRNKGNFPGRFSGRQFSNSRSEMNVSTLELGDSALYLCASSPGLAGGPNEQYFGPGTRLTVT.

The sample holds a few counts of this clone. The V and J genes are TRBV30 and TRBJ2-1; TRBD2 might be the D (6 bases). Germline V lookup: CDR1 GTSNPN, CDR2 SVGIG (reference sequence). CDR3 length: 16 amino acids. V was trimmed by 1 base and J by 4 bases, leaving 17 bases between them. CDR3 in amino acids: CAWSAPPTGVYNEQFF. CDR3 DNA: TGTGCCTGGAGTGCGCCCCCAACGGGAGTTTACAATGAGCAGTTCTTC. Using reference TRBV30 and TRBJ2-1 for the parts outside the CDR3, the full variable domain is SQTIHQWPATLVQPVGSPLSLECTVEGTSNPNLYWYRQAAGRGLQLLFYSVGIGQISSEVPQNLSASRPQDRQFILSSKKLLLSDSGFYLCAWSAPPTGVYNEQFFGPGTRLTVL.

This clone has a handful of counts. At one end, the junction sequence differs from germline, possibly due to a read error. This chain uses TRBV20-1 with TRBJ1-2, with 9 bases lining up with TRBD1. Germline V CDR1 and CDR2: DFQATT, SNEGSKA (reference sequence). CDR3 length equals 11 residues. CDR3 sequence reads: CRATGGSGYTF. CDR3 DNA: TGCAGGGCTACAGGGGGCTCGGGCTACACCTTC.

The chain couples TRBV5-1 to TRBJ2-3, with a possible D match to TRBD2 (5 bases). CDR1 SGHRS and CDR2 YFSETQ come from the germline V gene. The ends were cut back, 0 bases at V and 9 bases at J, with 14 bases in the middle. The CDR3 spans 14 residues. The CDR3 is CASSLEAALGTQYF. CDR3 sequence (DNA): TGCGCCAGCAGCTTGGAAGCGGCCCTAGGGACGCAGTATTTT.

The chain recombines TRBV6-5 with TRBJ2-1; 14 bases agree with TRBD2. Trimming took 2 bases from V and 6 from J; bases not matched to a gene: 0. From germline, CDR1 is MNHEY and CDR2 SVGAGI. The length of the CDR3 is 15 residues. For the CDR3, the DNA is TGTGCCAGCAGTTACGGGACTAGCGGGGGCAATGAGCAGTTCTTC. As protein: CASSYGTSGGNEQFF.

This clone was seen a few times. The chain employs TRBV6-5 and TRBJ2-3; no firm D call. Germline V gives CDR1 MNHEY, CDR2 SVGAGI. CDR3 length: 14 residues. Trimming left V 3 bases short and J 4 bases short, with 11 bases between. The CDR3 sequence: CASSYTGLADTQYF. The CDR3 DNA sequence: TGTGCCAGCAGTTATACTGGTTTGGCAGATACGCAGTATTTT.

V usage is TRBV6-5 and J usage is TRBJ2-5; D not certain. The CDR3 covers 14 residues. The germline V and J ends were trimmed by 0 bases and 1 base, with 6 bases remaining between them. Germline V CDR1 and CDR2: MNHEY, SVGAGI. The CDR3 DNA reads TGTGCCAGCAGTTACTCGAAACTCCAAGAGACCCAGTACTTC. As protein: CASSYSKLQETQYF.

The chain combines TRBV5-1 with TRBJ2-7; TRBD1 matches at 7 bases. Germline CDR1 is SGHRS and CDR2 is YFSETQ. This CDR3 contains 15 residues. After removal of 3 bases from V and 3 bases from J, the junction contained 9 bases not matched to a gene. The CDR3 reads CASSSSGGFIYEQYF. The CDR3 nucleotides are TGCGCCAGCAGCTCCTCAGGGGGTTTTATCTACGAGCAGTACTTC.

This clone is a singleton in its sample. The chain links TRBV5-1 to TRBJ2-5, with 8 nucleotides matching TRBD1. The CDR3 length is 15 residues. V lost 0 bases to trimming and J lost 5 bases; unmatched junction nucleotides: 6. Germline assignment: CDR1 SGHRS and CDR2 YFSETQ. The CDR3 sequence is CASSLGRDRRETQYF. CDR3 nucleotide sequence: TGCGCCAGCAGCTTGGGACGGGACAGGAGGGAGACCCAGTACTTC.

This clone occurred a few times. The genes are TRBV7-9 and TRBJ2-1; D not certain. The germline V and J ends were trimmed by 8 bases and 9 bases, with 14 bases remaining between them. The CDR3 runs to 12 residues. Germline values: CDR1 SEHNR, CDR2 FQNEAQ (reference sequence). CDR3 DNA sequence: TGTGCCAGCGCCGCGGTGGCCCTTGAGCAGTTCTTC. It codes for CASAAVALEQFF. The complete variable domain, with remaining parts taken from reference TRBV7-9 and TRBJ2-1, reads DTGVSQNPRHKITKRGQNVTFRCDPISEHNRLYWYRQTLGQGPEFLTYFQNEAQLEKSRLLSDRFSAERPKGSFSTLEIQRTEQGDSAMYLCASAAVALEQFFGPGTRLTVL.

The chain is built from TRBV5-4 and TRBJ2-7; TRBD1 agrees at 7 bases. CDR3 length: 14 amino acids. The V gene's germline CDR1 is SGHNT and CDR2 YYREEE (reference sequence). V lost 4 bases, J lost 3 bases, and 7 bases stayed unmatched. The CDR3 DNA follows: TGTGCCAGCAGCCTTCGACAGGGAGACTACGAGCAGTACTTC. Translating it yields CASSLRQGDYEQYF. Based on the CDR3 plus reference TRBV5-4 and TRBJ2-7, the full variable domain is ETGVTQSPTHLIKTRGQQVTLRCSSQSGHNTVSWYQQALGQGPQFIFQYYREEENGRGNFPPRFSGLQFPNYSSELNVNALELDDSALYLCASSLRQGDYEQYFGPGTRLTVT.

The chain couples TRBV18 to TRBJ1-5, with no clear D. Deletions cut 4 bases from V and 5 bases from J, with 9 bases between. Germline values: CDR1 KGHSH, CDR2 LQKENI. The CDR3 sequence is 13 residues long. The CDR3 reads CASSLGRDQPQHF. The CDR3 region has the DNA TGTGCCAGCTCACTTGGGAGGGATCAGCCCCAGCATTTT.

This chain uses TRBV7-3 with TRBJ1-1; perhaps TRBD1 as D (5 bases). The ends were cut back, 6 bases at V and 1 base at J, with 9 bases in the middle. CDR3 length: 13 amino acids. Germline V CDR1 and CDR2: SGHTA, FQGTGA. In DNA, the CDR3 is TGTGCCAGCAGTCGAGACAGGAACACTGAAGCTTTCTTT. It translates to CASSRDRNTEAFF.

This clone was seen only a few times. The rearrangement joins TRBV7-9 to TRBJ1-2, with D possibly matching TRBD1 (5 bases). Germline V CDR1 and CDR2: SEHNR, FQNEAQ (reference sequence). The V gene lost 7 bases and the J gene lost 3 bases, with 15 bases spanning the gap. The CDR3 consists of 14 residues. CDR3 sequence reads: CASNRRGADYGYTF. In DNA form, the CDR3 reads TGTGCCAGCAACAGGAGGGGCGCGGACTATGGCTACACCTTC.

The table lists this clone with a few counts. The V and J genes are TRBV27 and TRBJ1-1; TRBD1 is a possible D gene (5 bases). Germline loops: CDR1 MNHEY, CDR2 SMNVEV (reference sequence). The CDR3 is 15 amino acids. V was shortened by 2 bases and J by 4 bases, with 14 bases between the two germline ends. The CDR3 sequence: CASSLLQGRVTEAFF. CDR3 sequence (DNA): TGTGCCAGCAGTTTACTGCAGGGCCGAGTCACTGAAGCTTTCTTT.